The rows below give T cell receptor beta chains drawn from one sample of a study of CD8 T cells in ankylosing spondylitis. TCRdb processed the 5' RACE reads anew with MiXCR; each CDR3 protein has one entry. The sample carries a few hundred thousand distinct CDR3 sequences, 18% recorded once. Sequencing was done on a sample of blood, either unsorted or a sorted T cell fraction (not recorded which). The source of these receptors is a male donor with ankylosing spondylitis or in good health (not recorded which). The CDR3 runs from the conserved cysteine through the conserved F or W. Each record gives: D gene, J gene, clone size, V gene, CDR3 length, CDR3 protein, CDR3 DNA. D genes are given only for firm matches. A row's size may be missing; if present it is once, few, many or a size class.

D: TRBD2; J: TRBJ2-1; size: few; V: TRBV11-2; length: 15; CDR3: CASRSLGTRGHEQFF; DNA: TGTGCCAGCAGGAGTCTCGGGACTAGAGGCCATGAGCAGTTCTTC
D: TRBD2; J: TRBJ2-1; size: NA; V: TRBV7-6; length: 18; CDR3: CASSLADPRAGGSNEQFF; DNA: TGTGCCAGCAGCTTAGCGGACCCCCGAGCGGGAGGCTCCAATGAGCAGTTCTTC
D: TRBD1; J: TRBJ2-5; size: many; V: TRBV30; length: 14; CDR3: CALILGTGKETQYF; DNA: TGTGCCCTCATCCTGGGGACAGGCAAGGAGACCCAGTACTTC
D: TRBD2; J: TRBJ2-7; size: few; V: TRBV6-5; length: 15; CDR3: CASSYTSGRFYEQYF; DNA: TGTGCCAGCAGTTACACTAGCGGGAGGTTCTACGAGCAGTACTTC
D: NA; J: TRBJ1-5; size: NA; V: TRBV6-1; length: 16; CDR3: CATFDRLSGGNQPQHF; DNA: TGTGCCACCTTTGACAGATTGTCGGGAGGCAATCAGCCCCAGCATTTT
D: NA; J: TRBJ1-6; size: few; V: TRBV12-3/TRBV12-4; length: 11; CDR3: CASSLNSPLHF; DNA: TGTGCCAGCAGCCTCAATTCACCCCTCCACTTT
D: NA; J: TRBJ2-7; size: few; V: TRBV5-1; length: 16; CDR3: CASSWPRDRLSYEQYF; DNA: TGCGCCAGCAGTTGGCCCCGCGACAGGCTGTCCTACGAGCAGTACTTC
D: TRBD2; J: TRBJ2-3; size: NA; V: TRBV7-3; length: 15; CDR3: CASSPSGSFTDTHYF; DNA: TGTGCCAGCAGCCCTAGCGGGAGTTTCACAGATACGCACTATTTT
D: NA; J: TRBJ2-5; size: many; V: TRBV11-2; length: 13; CDR3: CASSLWGSETQYF; DNA: TGTGCCAGCAGCTTATGGGGGTCGGAGACCCAGTACTTC
D: NA; J: TRBJ2-7; size: NA; V: TRBV20-1; length: 12; CDR3: CSARLRADEQYF; DNA: TGCAGTGCTAGGCTCAGGGCCGACGAGCAGTACTTC
D: NA; J: TRBJ2-5; size: many; V: TRBV7-8; length: 14; CDR3: CASSLVGNQETQYF; DNA: TGTGCCAGCAGCTTAGTTGGCAACCAAGAGACCCAGTACTTC
D: TRBD1; J: TRBJ2-3; size: many; V: TRBV28; length: 17; CDR3: CASTRGQGLSYTDTQYF; DNA: TGTGCCAGCACCCGGGGACAGGGTCTCTCGTACACAGATACGCAGTATTTT
D: NA; J: TRBJ2-7; size: NA; V: TRBV20-1; length: 14; CDR3: CSASPGQNLYEQYF; DNA: TGCAGTGCTTCACCCGGACAGAACCTCTACGAGCAGTACTTC
D: TRBD1; J: TRBJ2-7; size: few; V: TRBV29-1; length: 13; CDR3: CSVLTGVHYEQYF; DNA: TGCAGCGTTCTGACAGGGGTACACTACGAGCAGTACTTC
D: NA; J: TRBJ2-1; size: once; V: TRBV25-1; length: 14; CDR3: CASRGRWVDNEQFF; DNA: TGTGCCAGCAGGGGCAGATGGGTAGACAATGAGCAGTTCTTC
D: TRBD2; J: TRBJ2-1; size: few; V: TRBV20-1; length: 16; CDR3: CSARGLLAGGLNEQFF; DNA: TGCAGTGCTAGGGGGCTACTAGCGGGAGGGCTGAATGAGCAGTTCTTC
D: TRBD2; J: TRBJ2-5; size: NA; V: TRBV29-1; length: 15; CDR3: CSVVRLQREGETQYF; DNA: TGCAGCGTTGTACGGCTGCAGCGGGAGGGAGAGACCCAGTACTTC
D: NA; J: TRBJ2-1; size: NA; V: TRBV21-1; length: 16; CDR3: CASSVRTSREINEQFF; DNA: TGTGCCAGCAGCGTCCGGACTAGTCGGGAAATAAATGAGCAGTTCTTC
D: TRBD2; J: TRBJ2-3; size: NA; V: TRBV5-5; length: 18; CDR3: CASSTEPGLAVSTDTQYF; DNA: TGTGCCAGCAGCACCGAACCGGGACTAGCGGTCAGCACAGATACGCAGTATTTT
D: NA; J: TRBJ2-7; size: NA; V: TRBV3-2; length: 17; CDR3: CATSRRSGTGPSYEQYF; DNA: TGTGCCACCAGCCGTCGTTCTGGGACAGGACCCTCCTACGAGCAGTACTTC
D: TRBD2; J: TRBJ2-1; size: NA; V: TRBV5-6; length: 22; CDR3: CASSLLVLSIPMTSGNYNEQFF; DNA: TGTGCCAGCAGCTTGCTGGTGTTGTCCATACCTATGACTAGCGGGAACTACAATGAGCAGTTCTTC
D: NA; J: TRBJ1-1; size: NA; V: TRBV20-1; length: 12; CDR3: CSARADNTEAFF; DNA: TGCAGTGCTAGAGCGGATAACACTGAAGCTTTCTTT
D: NA; J: TRBJ1-1; size: few; V: TRBV29-1; length: 13; CDR3: CSVGDGMNTEAFF; DNA: TGCAGCGTTGGGGACGGCATGAACACTGAAGCTTTCTTT
D: NA; J: TRBJ2-3; size: NA; V: TRBV9; length: 13; CDR3: CASSVVSGDTQYF; DNA: TGTGCCAGCAGCGTAGTATCTGGGGATACGCAGTATTTT
D: NA; J: TRBJ2-5; size: NA; V: TRBV2; length: 12; CDR3: CASSDWGETQYF; DNA: TGTGCCAGCAGTGACTGGGGCGAGACCCAGTACTTC
D: NA; J: TRBJ1-2; size: few; V: TRBV12-3/TRBV12-4; length: 14; CDR3: CASRTLGGDYGYTF; DNA: TGTGCCAGCAGGACCCTGGGGGGGGACTATGGCTACACCTTC
D: NA; J: TRBJ2-1; size: NA; V: TRBV7-9; length: 12; CDR3: CASSLVTNEQFF; DNA: TGTGCCAGCAGCTTAGTTACCAATGAGCAGTTCTTC
D: NA; J: TRBJ2-7; size: few; V: TRBV12-3/TRBV12-4; length: 17; CDR3: CASSDLTDRPATYEQYF; DNA: TGTGCCAGCAGCGATCTCACCGACAGGCCCGCCACCTACGAGCAGTACTTC
D: TRBD2; J: TRBJ2-7; size: few; V: TRBV18; length: 12; CDR3: CASSVLAGWGIF; DNA: TGTGCCAGCTCAGTGCTAGCGGGATGGGGAATCTTC
D: TRBD1; J: TRBJ2-3; size: NA; V: TRBV29-1; length: 15; CDR3: CSVDADRDLGDTQYF; DNA: TGCAGCGTTGATGCTGACAGGGACCTAGGGGATACGCAGTATTTT
D: NA; J: TRBJ2-3; size: many; V: TRBV11-3; length: 13; CDR3: CASSLRDTDTQYF; DNA: TGTGCCAGCAGCTTAAGGGACACAGATACGCAGTATTTT
D: TRBD1; J: TRBJ2-7; size: NA; V: TRBV4-3; length: 18; CDR3: CASSQDGTGGGLMDEQYF; DNA: TGCGCCAGCAGCCAAGACGGGACAGGGGGAGGCCTCATGGACGAGCAGTACTTC
D: NA; J: TRBJ2-3; size: NA; V: TRBV28; length: 14; CDR3: CASSEMGSTDTQYF; DNA: TGTGCCAGCAGTGAAATGGGAAGCACAGATACGCAGTATTTT
D: NA; J: TRBJ2-7; size: NA; V: TRBV21-1; length: 12; CDR3: CASSKVSGEQYF; DNA: TGTGCCAGCAGCAAAGTAAGCGGCGAGCAGTACTTC
D: NA; J: TRBJ2-5; size: many; V: TRBV12-3/TRBV12-4; length: 14; CDR3: CASSLGPAAETQYF; DNA: TGTGCCAGCAGCCTTGGGCCCGCTGCGGAGACCCAGTACTTC
D: NA; J: TRBJ1-2; size: few; V: TRBV6-1; length: 16; CDR3: CASSPAASEDYYGYTF; DNA: TGTGCCAGCAGTCCAGCTGCTTCGGAGGACTACTATGGCTACACCTTC
D: TRBD2; J: TRBJ2-1; size: few; V: TRBV28; length: 15; CDR3: CASSQLAGEHNEQFF; DNA: TGTGCCAGCAGTCAACTAGCGGGAGAGCACAATGAGCAGTTCTTC
D: TRBD1; J: TRBJ2-7; size: NA; V: TRBV15; length: 14; CDR3: CATSGDRGAYEQYF; DNA: TGTGCCACCAGCGGGGACAGGGGTGCCTACGAGCAGTACTTC
D: NA; J: TRBJ1-1; size: NA; V: TRBV5-1; length: 14; CDR3: CASSLTGMNTEAFF; DNA: TGCGCCAGCAGCTTGACAGGGATGAACACTGAAGCTTTCTTT
D: NA; J: TRBJ2-7; size: few; V: TRBV21-1; length: 15; CDR3: CASSPSGTGPYEQYF; DNA: TGTGCCAGCAGCCCCTCCGGGACAGGGCCCTACGAGCAGTACTTC
D: NA; J: TRBJ2-7; size: NA; V: TRBV20-1; length: 11; CDR3: CSATELYVQYF; DNA: TGCAGTGCTACAGAGCTCTACGTGCAGTACTTC